This T cell receptor (beta chain) stems from a study of blood T cell repertoires in COVID-19. Study information: Researchers got acute and convalescent COVID-19 samples from the United States, Italy and Spain. Sample material is recorded as cDNA or gDNA derived from T cells, B-cell-depleted T cells, or PBMCs.

CDR1 and CDR2 from the germline V gene are GTSNPN and SVGIG (reference sequence). V shed 4 bases and J shed 0 bases, with 12 bases lying between them. The CDR3 runs 14 residues. Source study methods: Amplification with reference gene primers provided the estimates of nucleated cell counts. Sequencing was performed with immunoSEQ multiplex PCR; in TCRdb, only in-frame clones are kept and a portion is missing. From that table come the V and J calls and clone size; the DNA was used to work out D and trimming. The sample lists around 140,000 clones; roughly 90% were seen once. This clone has only one observation.

The chain uses TRBV30 and TRBJ1-1; a possible D gene is TRBD1 (6 bases). This receptor was obtained from a man in his 70s with active COVID-19. What was sequenced was peripheral blood. The chain's CDR3 is CAWTRTDLNTEAFF. CDR3 nucleotides: TGTGCCTGGACGAGGACAGATCTGAACACTGAAGCTTTCTTT.